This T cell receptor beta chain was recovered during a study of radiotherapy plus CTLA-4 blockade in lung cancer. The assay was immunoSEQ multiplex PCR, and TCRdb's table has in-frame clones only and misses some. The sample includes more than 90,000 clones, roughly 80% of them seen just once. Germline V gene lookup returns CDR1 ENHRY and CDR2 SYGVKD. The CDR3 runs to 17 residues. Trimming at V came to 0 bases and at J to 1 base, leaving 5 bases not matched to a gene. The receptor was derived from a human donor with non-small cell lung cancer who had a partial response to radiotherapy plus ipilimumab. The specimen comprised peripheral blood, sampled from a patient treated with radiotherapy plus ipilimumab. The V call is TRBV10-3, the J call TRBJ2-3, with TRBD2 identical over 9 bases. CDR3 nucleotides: TGTGCCATCAGTGAGTCGTTTGGCGGGAGGGGCACAGATACGCAGTATTTT. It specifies CAISESFGGRGTDTQYF.